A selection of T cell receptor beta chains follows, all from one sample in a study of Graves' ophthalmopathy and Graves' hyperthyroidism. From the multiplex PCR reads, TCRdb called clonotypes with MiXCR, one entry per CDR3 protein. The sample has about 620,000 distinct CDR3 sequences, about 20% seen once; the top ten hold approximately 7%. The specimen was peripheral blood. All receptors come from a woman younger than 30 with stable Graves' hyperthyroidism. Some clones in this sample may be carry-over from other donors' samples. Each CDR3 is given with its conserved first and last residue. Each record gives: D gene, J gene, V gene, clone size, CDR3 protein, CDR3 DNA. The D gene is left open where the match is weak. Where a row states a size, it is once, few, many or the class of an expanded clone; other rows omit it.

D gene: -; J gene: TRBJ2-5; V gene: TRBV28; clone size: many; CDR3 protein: CASSLGALETQYF; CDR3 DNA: TGTGCCAGCAGTTTAGGTGCCTTAGAGACCCAGTACTTC
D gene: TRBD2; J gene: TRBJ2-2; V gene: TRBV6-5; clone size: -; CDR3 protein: CASRYTLLAGGSDTGELFF; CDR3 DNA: TGTGCCAGCAGATACACTTTACTAGCGGGAGGGTCGGACACCGGGGAGCTGTTTTTT
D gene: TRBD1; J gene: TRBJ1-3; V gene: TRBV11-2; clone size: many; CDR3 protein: CASSPTRQGRGNTIYF; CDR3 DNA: TGTGCCAGCAGCCCGACAAGACAGGGACGGGGAAACACCATATATTTT
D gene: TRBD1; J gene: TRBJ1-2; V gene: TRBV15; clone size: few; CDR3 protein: CATSRAGQGNGYTF; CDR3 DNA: TGTGCCACCAGCAGAGCTGGACAGGGGAATGGCTACACCTTC
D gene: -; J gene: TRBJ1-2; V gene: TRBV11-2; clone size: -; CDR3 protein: CASSSRRPTTF; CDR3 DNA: TGTGCCAGCAGCTCAAGACGGCCAACCACCTTC
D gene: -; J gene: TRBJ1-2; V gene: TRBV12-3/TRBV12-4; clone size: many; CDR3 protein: CASSLGAGEVYGYTF; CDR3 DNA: TGTGCCAGCAGTTTAGGTGCAGGCGAGGTCTATGGCTACACCTTC
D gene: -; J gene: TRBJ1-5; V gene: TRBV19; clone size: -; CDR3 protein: CASSMPGGSNQPQHF; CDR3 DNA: TGTGCCAGTAGTATGCCGGGGGGGTCCAATCAGCCCCAGCATTTT
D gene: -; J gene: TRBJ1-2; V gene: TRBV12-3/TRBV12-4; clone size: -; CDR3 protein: CASSLAGRAYGYTF; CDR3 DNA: TGTGCCAGCAGTTTAGCTGGCAGGGCCTATGGCTACACCTTC
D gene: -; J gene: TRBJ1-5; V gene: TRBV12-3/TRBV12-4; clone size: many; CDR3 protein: CASTPGGSQPQHF; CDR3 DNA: TGTGCCAGCACCCCGGGGGGCAGTCAGCCCCAGCATTTT
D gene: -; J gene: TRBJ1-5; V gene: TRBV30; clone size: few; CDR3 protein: CAWSLGEGNNQPQHF; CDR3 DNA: TGTGCCTGGAGTTTGGGCGAGGGGAACAATCAGCCCCAGCATTTT
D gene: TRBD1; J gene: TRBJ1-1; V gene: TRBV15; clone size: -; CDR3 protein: CATSPEGKGAGTEAFF; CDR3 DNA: TGTGCCACCAGCCCCGAAGGAAAGGGGGCCGGCACTGAAGCTTTCTTT
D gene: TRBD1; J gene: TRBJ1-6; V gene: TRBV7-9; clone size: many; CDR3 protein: CASSPRQGANSPLHF; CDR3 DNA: TGTGCCAGCAGCCCGAGACAGGGGGCGAATTCACCCCTCCACTTT
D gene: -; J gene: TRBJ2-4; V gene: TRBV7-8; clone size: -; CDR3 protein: CASSLMGISAKNIQYF; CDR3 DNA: TGTGCCAGCAGCTTAATGGGGATCTCAGCCAAAAACATTCAGTACTTC
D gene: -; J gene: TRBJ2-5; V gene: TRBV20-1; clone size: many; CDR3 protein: CSARVLDKETQYF; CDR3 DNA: TGCAGTGCTAGGGTCTTGGACAAAGAGACCCAGTACTTC
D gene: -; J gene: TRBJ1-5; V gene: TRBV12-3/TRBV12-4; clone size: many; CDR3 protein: CASSLGEGGHQPQHF; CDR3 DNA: TGTGCCAGCAGTTTAGGTGAGGGGGGCCATCAGCCCCAGCATTTT
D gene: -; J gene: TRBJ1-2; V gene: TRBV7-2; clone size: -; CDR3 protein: CASTHPTTDGYTF; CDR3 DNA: TGTGCCAGCACCCACCCGACGACGGATGGCTACACCTTC
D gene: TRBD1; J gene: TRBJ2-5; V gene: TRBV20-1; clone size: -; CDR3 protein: CSAPRTGGLETQYF; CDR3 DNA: TGCAGTGCCCCTCGGACAGGGGGTTTGGAGACCCAGTACTTC
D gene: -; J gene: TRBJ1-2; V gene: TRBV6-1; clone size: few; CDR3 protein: CASSTVNYGYTF; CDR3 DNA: TGTGCCAGCAGTACAGTTAACTATGGCTACACCTTC
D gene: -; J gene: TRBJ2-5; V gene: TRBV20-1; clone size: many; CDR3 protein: CSARDTLASETQYF; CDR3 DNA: TGCAGTGCTAGAGATACTCTAGCTTCAGAGACCCAGTACTTC
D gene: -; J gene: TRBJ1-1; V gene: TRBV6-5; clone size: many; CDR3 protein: CASSYPGVNTEAFF; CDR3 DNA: TGTGCCAGCAGTTACCCCGGTGTGAACACTGAAGCTTTCTTT
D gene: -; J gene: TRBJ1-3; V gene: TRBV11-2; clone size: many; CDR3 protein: CASSLTTPGNTIYF; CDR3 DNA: TGTGCCAGCAGCTTGACCACACCTGGAAACACCATATATTTT
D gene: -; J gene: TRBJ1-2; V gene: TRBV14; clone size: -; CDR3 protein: CASSHGKTYGYTF; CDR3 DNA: TGTGCCAGCAGCCATGGTAAAACTTATGGCTACACCTTC
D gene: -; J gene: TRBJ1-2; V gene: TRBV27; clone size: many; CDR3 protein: CASTPGVAIRPGRQDGYTF; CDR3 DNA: TGTGCCAGCACCCCCGGGGTAGCCATCAGACCAGGGCGACAGGATGGCTACACCTTC
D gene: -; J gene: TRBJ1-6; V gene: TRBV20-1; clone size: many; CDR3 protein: CSASAQIYNSPLHF; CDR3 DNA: TGCAGTGCTAGTGCACAGATCTATAATTCACCCCTCCACTTT
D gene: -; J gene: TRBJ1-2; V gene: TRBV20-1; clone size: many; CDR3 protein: CSARDRPNYGYTF; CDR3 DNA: TGCAGTGCTAGGGACAGACCTAACTATGGCTACACCTTC
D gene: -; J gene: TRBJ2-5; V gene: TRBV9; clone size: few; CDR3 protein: CASSPHRYQETQYF; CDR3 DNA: TGTGCCAGCAGCCCGCACAGATACCAAGAGACCCAGTACTTC
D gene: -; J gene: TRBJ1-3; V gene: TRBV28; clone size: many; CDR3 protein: CASSTRGANTIYF; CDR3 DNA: TGTGCCAGCAGCACCAGAGGAGCAAACACCATATATTTT
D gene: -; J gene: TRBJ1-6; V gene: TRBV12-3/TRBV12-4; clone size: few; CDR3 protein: CASSPRVNSPLHF; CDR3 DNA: TGTGCCAGCAGTCCCCGTGTCAATTCACCCCTCCACTTT
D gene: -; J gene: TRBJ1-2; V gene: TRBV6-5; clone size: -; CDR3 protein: CASSYSIQGSYGYTF; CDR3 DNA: TGTGCCAGCAGTTACTCGATTCAGGGGAGTTATGGCTACACCTTC
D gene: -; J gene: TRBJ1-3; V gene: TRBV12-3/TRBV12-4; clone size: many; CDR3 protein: CASSLENKGNTIYF; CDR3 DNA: TGTGCCAGCAGTTTAGAAAACAAGGGAAACACCATATATTTT
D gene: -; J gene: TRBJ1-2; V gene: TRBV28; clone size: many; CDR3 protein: CASTKFTYGYTF; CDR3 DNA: TGTGCCAGCACTAAATTCACATATGGCTACACCTTC
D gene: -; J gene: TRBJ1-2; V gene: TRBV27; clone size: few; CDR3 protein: CASRRGAGGYTF; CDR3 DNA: TGTGCCAGCAGGAGGGGTGCTGGAGGCTACACCTTC
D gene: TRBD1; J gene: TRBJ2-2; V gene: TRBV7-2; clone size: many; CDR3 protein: CASSSTGSGELFF; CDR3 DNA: TGTGCCAGCAGCTCGACAGGGTCCGGGGAGCTGTTTTTT
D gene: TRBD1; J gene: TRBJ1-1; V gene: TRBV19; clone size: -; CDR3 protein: CASSGTGETRNTEAFF; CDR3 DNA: TGTGCCAGTAGTGGCACAGGGGAGACACGGAACACTGAAGCTTTCTTT
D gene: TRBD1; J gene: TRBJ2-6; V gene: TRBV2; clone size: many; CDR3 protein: CASSRDRGGANVLTF; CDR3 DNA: TGTGCCAGCAGCCGGGACAGGGGTGGGGCCAACGTCCTGACTTTC
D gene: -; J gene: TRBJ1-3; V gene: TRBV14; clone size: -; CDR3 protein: CASSLGLGTLGNTIYF; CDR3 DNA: TGTGCCAGCAGCCTGGGTTTGGGTACACTTGGAAACACCATATATTTT
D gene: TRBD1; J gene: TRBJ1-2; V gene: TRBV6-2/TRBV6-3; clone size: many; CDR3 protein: CASSSQGGGYGYTF; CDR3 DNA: TGTGCCAGCAGTTCCCAGGGGGGAGGATATGGCTACACCTTC
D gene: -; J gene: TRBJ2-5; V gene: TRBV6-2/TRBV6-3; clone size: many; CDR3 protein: CASTPGQYVTQYF; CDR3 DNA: TGTGCCAGCACTCCGGGACAATACGTGACCCAGTACTTC
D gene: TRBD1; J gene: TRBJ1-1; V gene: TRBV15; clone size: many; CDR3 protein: CATSQGQGGVAFF; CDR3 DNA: TGTGCCACCAGCCAGGGACAGGGGGGTGTAGCTTTCTTT
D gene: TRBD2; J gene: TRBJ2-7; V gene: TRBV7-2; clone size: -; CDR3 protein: CASSKGLAYEQYF; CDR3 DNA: TGTGCCAGCAGTAAAGGACTAGCCTACGAGCAGTACTTC
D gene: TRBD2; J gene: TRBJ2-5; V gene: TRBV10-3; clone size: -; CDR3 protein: CAISAGLAGAAETQYF; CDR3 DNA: TGTGCCATCAGTGCCGGACTAGCGGGAGCGGCAGAGACCCAGTACTTC
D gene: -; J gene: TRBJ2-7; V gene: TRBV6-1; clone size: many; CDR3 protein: CASSESAGLGEQYF; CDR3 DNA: TGTGCCAGCAGTGAATCGGCAGGGTTGGGGGAGCAGTACTTC
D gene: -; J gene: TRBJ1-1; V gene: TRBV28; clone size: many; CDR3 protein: CASSFGSMNTEAFF; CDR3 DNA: TGTGCCAGCAGTTTCGGGAGCATGAACACTGAAGCTTTCTTT
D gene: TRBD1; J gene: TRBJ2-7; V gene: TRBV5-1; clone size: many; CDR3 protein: CASSSDRGLGEQYF; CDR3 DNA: TGCGCCAGCAGCTCGGACAGGGGGCTGGGGGAGCAGTACTTC
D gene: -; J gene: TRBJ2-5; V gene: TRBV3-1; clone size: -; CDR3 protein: CASSRRTVYQETQYF; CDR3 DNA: TGTGCCAGCAGCCGCCGGACTGTGTACCAAGAGACCCAGTACTTC
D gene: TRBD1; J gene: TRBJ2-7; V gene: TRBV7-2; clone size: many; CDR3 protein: CASSLFRGLLYEQYF; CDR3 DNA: TGTGCCAGCAGCTTATTCAGGGGGCTTCTCTACGAGCAGTACTTC